This T cell receptor (beta chain) emerged from a study of shared clonotypes between healthy human individuals. Study overall: Plates per donor: three CD4 naive, three CD4 memory, two CD8 naive, one CD8 memory. Whole-study results and caveats: When naive CD4 clonotypes were compared across a few donors, about 4.8% were shared. Genetic and exposure-history diversity was limited by the small donor number.

Splitting the CD4+ cells yielded a CD45RA+ naive subset and a CD45RA-negative memory subset. Turning to this clone: What it binds is unknown.

Clones were sequenced by immunoSEQ multiplex PCR, and TCRdb holds only the in-frame ones, with some missing. The sample includes fewer than 3 million clones, about 90% of them seen just once. This receptor was identified in a man aged 18-30 years in good health. Some clones in this sample may be carry-over from other donors' samples. The specimen sequenced was naive CD4+ T cells from PBMCs. The subset was: CD45RA+ positively selected.

The CDR3 DNA follows: TGTGCCAGCAGGTCATTTGTCAGGGGGCGGGATGAGCAGTTCTTC. Its protein is CASRSFVRGRDEQFF. The chain couples TRBV6-6 to TRBJ2-1; the match to TRBD1 covers 8 bases. Germline trimming cut 6 bases from V and 8 bases from J; bases unmatched to any gene: 12. Germline CDR1 is MNHNY and CDR2 is SVGAGI (reference sequence). This CDR3 has 15 amino acids.